This TCR beta chain originates from a study of cytomegalovirus exposure and HLA in healthy donors. Per germline, CDR1 SEHNR and CDR2 FQNEAQ (reference sequence). Trimming stripped 2 bases from V and 3 bases from J, with 14 bases between. The CDR3 has 15 amino acids. Note on this clone: As yet, its antigen is unknown.

13 Jbeta primers and 60 Vbeta primers were used for the PCR. The data were produced by immunoSEQ multiplex PCR, yet TCRdb's version contains in-frame clones alone and is incomplete. The repertoire holds 150,000 to 180,000 clones, with 80% as singletons. Notes on the study in general: Later analysis showed TCR association rates varying by HLA locus, highest for DRB1 and lowest for HLA-C. Within an earlier analysis, most TCR beta V segments proved productive either about 90% or about 30% of the time.

The sample consisted of PBMCs. This sequence originates from a man aged 25 to 40 in good health and CMV-seropositive. The genes are TRBV7-9 and TRBJ2-7, with D possibly being TRBD2 (5 bases). The CDR3 sequence is CASSLWPDSNYEQYF. The CDR3 region has the DNA TGTGCCAGCAGCTTATGGCCGGACTCGAACTACGAGCAGTACTTC. The full variable domain, rest sourced from reference TRBV7-9 and TRBJ2-7, is DTGVSQNPRHKITKRGQNVTFRCDPISEHNRLYWYRQTLGQGPEFLTYFQNEAQLEKSRLLSDRFSAERPKGSFSTLEIQRTEQGDSAMYLCASSLWPDSNYEQYFGPGTRLTVT.